What follows are 17 T cell receptor beta chains derived from one specimen sequenced in a study of CD8+CD57+ T cells in acquired aplastic anemia. CDR3 and TCR beta VDJ profiling relied on genomic DNA as the template. TCRdb analysed the reads with MiXCR anew, one entry per CDR3 protein. The data contain 300,000 or so distinct CDR3 sequences, 50% to 65% of them singletons. All sequencing subjects had displayed CD8+CD57+ cell expansion on flow cytometry. The specimen was sorted CD4+, CD8+, or CD8+CD57+ T cells (not recorded which) from PBMCs. These receptors all stem from a human donor with aplastic anemia.

The genes are TRBV7-9 and TRBJ2-5; TRBD2 is a possible D gene (6 bases). Germline-derived CDR1 and CDR2 are SEHNR and FQNEAQ (reference sequence). Trimming stripped 0 bases from V and 1 base from J, with 9 bases between. The CDR3 contains 15 residues. CDR3 in DNA: TGTGCCAGCAGCTTAGCCGCCGGGGGCCAAGAGACCCAGTACTTC. It translates to CASSLAAGGQETQYF.

This clonotype appeared many times. The chain recombines TRBV6-1 with TRBJ2-1; D perhaps matches TRBD2 (6 bases). Trimming left V 6 bases short and J 8 bases short, with 20 bases between. This CDR3 has 15 amino acids. From germline, CDR1 is MNHNS and CDR2 SASEGT. CDR3 coding DNA: TGTGCCAGCAGGGCTTCCGGGACTCCCAGGGATGAGCAGTTCTTC. This gives the protein CASRASGTPRDEQFF.

This clonotype occurred many times. The rearrangement uses TRBV4-1 and TRBJ1-1; D gene ambiguous. CDR1 and CDR2 from the germline V gene are MGHRA and YSYEKL. The CDR3 spans 16 residues. V gave up 0 bases and J gave up 5 bases, with 16 bases separating them. As DNA, the CDR3 is TGCGCCAGCAGCCAAGATAGGGCCCAGGCGTGGACTGAAGCTTTCTTT. Its protein is CASSQDRAQAWTEAFF.

This clonotype appeared many times. This chain links TRBV7-2 with TRBJ1-2; D remains unclear. This CDR3 spans 13 amino acids. Germline lookup yields CDR1 SGHTA and CDR2 FQGNSA. Trimming stripped 5 bases from V and 6 bases from J, with 13 bases between. CDR3: CASSRYTVDGYTF. The CDR3 DNA reads as TGTGCCAGCAGCCGATATACAGTTGATGGCTACACCTTC.

This sequence joins TRBV10-3 and TRBJ1-1, with a tentative D call TRBD1 (5 bases). The CDR3 is made up of 14 amino acids. The V gene's germline CDR1 is ENHRY and CDR2 SYGVKD. Deletions cut 5 bases from V and 1 base from J, with 11 bases between. The CDR3 sequence is CAISSTGGNTEAFF. The CDR3, as DNA: TGTGCCATCAGTAGTACGGGGGGGAACACTGAAGCTTTCTTT.

This clonotype was seen only a few times. This rearrangement joins TRBV19 to TRBJ2-7; no reliable D call. CDR1 and CDR2 (germline): LNHDA, SQIVND (reference sequence). The CDR3 runs to 13 residues. Trimming removed 9 bases from V and 2 bases from J, with 14 bases in between. In DNA, the CDR3 is TGTGCCAGCCAGGACCGAGGAGCCTACGAGCAGTACTTC. Amino acids: CASQDRGAYEQYF.

On this clonotype: This CDR3 fails to terminate in the conserved phenylalanine or tryptophan, so it likely reflects a read error. It is unclear where the CDR3 begins or ends on the DNA, so no DNA is shown, and the CDR3 is as TCRdb lists it. V is TRBV10-3 and J is TRBJ1-3; TRBD1 was called by the table and not checked on the DNA. Germline loops: CDR1 ENHRY, CDR2 SYGVKD. The CDR3 sequence runs 9 residues, both termini included. The CDR3: CAIKPGQGL.

This clonotype appeared many times. The chain carries TRBV10-3 and TRBJ1-1, with 7 bases lining up with TRBD1. The V and J ends lost 7 bases and 1 base, in that order; junction bases with no gene match: 9. CDR3 length: 15 amino acids. Per the germline V gene, CDR1 is ENHRY and CDR2 is SYGVKD. In nucleotides, the CDR3 is TGTGCCATCACCAGACAGGGCGTCGAGAACACTGAAGCTTTCTTT. It specifies CAITRQGVENTEAFF.

The V call is TRBV29-1, the J call TRBJ2-5; TRBD2 matches 7 bases. Losses at the gene ends were 6 bases for V and 4 bases for J; bases not matched to a gene: 17. CDR1 SQVTM and CDR2 ANQGSEA come from the germline V gene. This CDR3 has 16 residues. The CDR3 is CSVSPPVRRGLETQYF. The CDR3 DNA is TGCAGCGTCTCCCCTCCGGTGAGGCGGGGGTTAGAGACCCAGTACTTC. Filled out from reference TRBV29-1 and TRBJ2-5, the complete variable domain reads SAVISQKPSRDICQRGTSLTIQCQVDSQVTMMFWYRQQPGQSLTLIATANQGSEATYESGFVIDKFPISRPNLTFSTLTVSNMSPEDSSIYLCSVSPPVRRGLETQYFGPGTRLLVL.

The V call is TRBV7-3, the J call TRBJ2-2, with 9 nucleotides matching TRBD2. The CDR3 totals 16 residues. Germline values: CDR1 SGHTA, CDR2 FQGTGA. The V and J ends lost 2 bases and 4 bases, in that order; junction bases with no gene match: 5. For the CDR3, the DNA is TGTGCCAGCAGCTTAGCTAGCGGGGTGGGCACCGGGGAGCTGTTTTTT. Translation gives CASSLASGVGTGELFF. Full variable domain (missing parts from reference TRBV7-3 and TRBJ2-2): GAGVSQTPSNKVTEKGKYVELRCDPISGHTALYWYRQSLGQGPEFLIYFQGTGAADDSGLPNDRFFAVRPEGSVSTLKIQRTERGDSAVYLCASSLASGVGTGELFFGEGSRLTVL.

The rearrangement joins TRBV9 to TRBJ1-6; TRBD1 is a possible D gene (5 bases). V lost 3 bases to trimming and J lost 6 bases, with 16 bases between them. This CDR3 spans 16 amino acids. The germline CDR1 and CDR2 sequences are SGDLS and YYNGEE. The CDR3 DNA reads as TGTGCCAGCAGCGCCCGCCGTGGGGGAGGTAATTCACCCCTCCACTTT. Its translation: CASSARRGGGNSPLHF.

This clonotype was counted between two and nine times. V usage is TRBV9 and J usage is TRBJ1-5; unclear D gene. V dropped 1 base and J dropped 2 bases, with 7 bases sitting between them. From germline, CDR1 is SGDLS and CDR2 YYNGEE. The CDR3 has 14 residues. CDR3 nucleotide sequence: TGTGCCAGCAGCGTATCCCAGGGCAATCAGCCCCAGCATTTT. Encoded protein: CASSVSQGNQPQHF.

On this clonotype itself: A much larger clone lies one base from this, so it may be a read error. The J gene is TRBJ1-1, the V gene TRBV6-5; weak D call: TRBD1 (5 bases). V lost 6 bases to trimming and J lost 1 base, with 12 bases between them. Germline V gene data show CDR1 as MNHEY and CDR2 as SVGAGI. The CDR3 contains 14 residues. The DNA of the CDR3 is TGTGCCAGCAGCAAGGACATGGGGAACACTGAAGCTTTCTTT. As protein: CASSKDMGNTEAFF.

The rearrangement uses TRBV19 and TRBJ1-1, with D perhaps TRBD1 (6 bases). Between the trimmed V and J ends, which lost 5 bases and 6 bases, there was a span of 19 bases. There are 15 residues in the CDR3. Germline V gene sequence: CDR1 LNHDA, CDR2 SQIVND (reference sequence). The CDR3 reads CASSRGSKGVAEAFF. The DNA for the CDR3 is TGTGCCAGTAGTCGGGGATCGAAGGGGGTCGCTGAAGCTTTCTTT.

V and J are TRBV19 and TRBJ1-6, with a tentative D call TRBD1 (6 bases). Trimming took off 2 bases at V and 8 bases at J, with 13 bases between the two ends. Germline V gene lookup returns CDR1 LNHDA and CDR2 SQIVND (reference sequence). This CDR3 has 15 amino acids. Here the CDR3 DNA reads TGTGCCAGTAGTATACCGGGGGGCCGGGATTCACCCCTCCACTTT. Its translation is CASSIPGGRDSPLHF.

In this sample, this clonotype turned up many times. The rearrangement uses TRBV2 and TRBJ2-5; no clear D gene. The germline CDR1 and CDR2 sequences are SNHLY and FYNNEI. Trimming took off 10 bases at V and 8 bases at J, with 17 bases between the two ends. This CDR3 is built from 12 residues. CDR3 amino acids: CAIGRPLGTQYF. The CDR3 coding sequence is TGTGCCATCGGACGGCCGCTGGGTACCCAGTACTTC. Complete variable domain (other parts from reference TRBV2 and TRBJ2-5): EPEVTQTPSHQVTQMGQEVILRCVPISNHLYFYWYRQILGQKVEFLVSFYNNEISEKSEIFDDQFSVERPDGSNFTLKIRSTKLEDSAMYFCAIGRPLGTQYFGPGTRLLVL.

This clonotype was counted many times. The junction does not match germline at one end; this may be a read error. The chain is built from TRBV6-2 or TRBV6-3 and TRBJ2-5, with TRBD2 identical over 11 bases. In germline, CDR1 is MNHEY, CDR2 SVGEGT. The CDR3 spans 14 residues. CDR3 residues: CASSYSPSGGSTPF. The CDR3 region has the DNA TGTGCCAGCAGTTACTCGCCTAGCGGGGGGTCGACGCCCTTC.